Below, 8 T cell receptor beta chains from the same sample are listed, as sequenced in a study of shared clonotypes between healthy human individuals. Produced via immunoSEQ multiplex PCR; TCRdb's table is partial and in-frame only. This table has roughly 1 million clones, 75% to 80% appearing once. The specimen was memory CD4+ T cells from PBMCs. Subset of the sample: CD45RA-negative fraction. The receptors come from a man between 18 and 29 years old in good health. Some clones in this sample may be carry-over from other donors' samples.

The CDR3 is CASSPRLRGEGTEAFF. The CDR3 region has the DNA TGTGCCAGCTCACCAAGGTTGCGTGGGGAGGGCACTGAAGCTTTCTTT. The chain links TRBV18 to TRBJ1-1; unclear D gene. CDR1 and CDR2 (germline): KGHSH, LQKENI. The CDR3 sequence is 16 residues long. Trimming shortened V by 2 bases and J by 4 bases, and 17 bases separated the two germline ends.

The gene calls are TRBV11-2 and TRBJ2-3, with 7 positions matching TRBD1. CDR3 length: 13 amino acids. Germline assignment: CDR1 SGHAT and CDR2 FQNNGV. With V trimmed by 5 bases and J by 14 bases, 13 bases remained unmatched. CDR3 sequence: CASSPRRGGRRYF. CDR3 DNA sequence: TGTGCCAGCAGCCCACGCCGAGGGGGCCGCCGGTATTTT.

J is TRBJ1-3 and V is TRBV5-4; TRBD1 is a possible D gene (6 bases). Between the trimmed V and J ends, which lost 0 bases and 2 bases, there was a span of 9 bases. This CDR3 region has 15 residues. Germline loops: CDR1 SGHNT, CDR2 YYREEE (reference sequence). DNA of the CDR3: TGTGCCAGCAGCTTGGATAACAGGGCTGGAAACACCATATATTTT. It yields the protein CASSLDNRAGNTIYF.

The chain couples TRBV6-6 to TRBJ2-7, with 12 positions matching TRBD1. Trimming cost V 6 bases and J 13 bases; bases outside gene matches: 13. Germline CDR1 reads MNHNY; CDR2 reads SVGAGI (reference sequence). The CDR3 length is 14 residues. The CDR3 protein is CASRTTGTGGAQYF. CDR3 nucleotide sequence: TGTGCCAGCAGGACCACCGGGACAGGGGGCGCCCAATACTTC.

The DNA for the CDR3 is TGTGCCTGGAACCCGGGAATGGGTCAGCCCCAGCATTTT. Amino acids: CAWNPGMGQPQHF. V gene TRBV30 combines with J gene TRBJ1-5; no clear D gene. Germline values: CDR1 GTSNPN, CDR2 SVGIG (reference sequence). Trimming took off 4 bases at V and 6 bases at J, with 13 bases between the two ends. CDR3 size: 13 residues.

The chain recombines TRBV5-4 with TRBJ2-5; D is perhaps TRBD2 (5 bases). The V gene lost 0 bases and the J gene lost 7 bases, with 10 bases spanning the gap. Germline V lookup: CDR1 SGHNT, CDR2 YYREEE (reference sequence). The CDR3 is made up of 13 amino acids. Here the CDR3 reads CASSLDPAGTQYF. CDR3 DNA: TGTGCCAGCAGCTTGGACCCGGCGGGGACCCAGTACTTC.

This clone appeared once. This chain connects TRBV18 to TRBJ2-7; no clear D. Germline CDR1 reads KGHSH; CDR2 reads LQKENI. The CDR3 length is 16 residues. V was pared by 3 bases and J by 6 bases, with 21 bases between. CDR3 nucleotides: TGTGCCAGCTCACCCTCCGTGCCGGTTCAGATGGCCGAGCAGTACTTC. Translated, it gives CASSPSVPVQMAEQYF.

This clone was picked up many times. The J gene is TRBJ2-1, the V gene TRBV4-2, with 8 bases aligning to TRBD2. The CDR3 extends over 17 amino acids. Per germline, CDR1 LGHNA and CDR2 YNFKEQ. J lost 2 bases, V lost 6 bases, and 12 bases had no gene match. The CDR3 nucleotides are TGTGCCAGCAGTGGACTAGGAAGCGGGAGCCCCTACAATGAGCAGTTCTTC. Its translation is CASSGLGSGSPYNEQFF.